The source of this TCR beta chain is a study of graft-versus-host responses after intestinal transplantation listed by TCRdb under 2021. For the wider study: Multivisceral, liver-intestinal, or isolated intestinal transplants were received by the recipients. After intestinal transplantation, graft-versus-host and host-versus-graft alloreactive T cell clones in the graft, circulation and bone marrow were tracked using bulk TCR-beta CDR3 sequencing. Rather than being sequenced by the commercial service, samples from a few later patients were sequenced in-house on an Illumina MiSeq and processed with MiXCR. Alloreactive clones were identified by sequencing pre-transplant mixed lymphocyte reaction products and comparing them with unstimulated pre-transplant donor and recipient T cells. All recipients received anti-thymocyte globulin induction followed by maintenance tacrolimus and steroids for about three years. The cohort enrolled about two dozen intestinal transplant recipients including one retransplant, and a few patients lacking pretransplant specimens were excluded. A peak of at least 4% donor T cells among recipient peripheral blood mononuclear cells was the definition used for donor T cell macrochimerism.

This clone was observed a single time. Its antigen is currently not known. There are no base qualities to consult, and no much larger clone falls within one base. Beyond this particular receptor, the publication reports: Patients with donor T cell macrochimerism had high GvH to HvG T cell clonal ratios in their allografts. GvH clones were found in recipient bone marrow, and some of the GvH clones appeared earlier in ileal mucosa or blood, which is consistent with an intestinal mucosal origin. Peak levels of circulating GvH clones were associated with declines in HvG clones early after transplant. The relatively low number and heterogeneity of intestinal transplant patients limited the conclusions.

Preparation of the library involved the immunoSEQ multiplex PCR assay. For most patients, high-throughput TCR-beta CDR3 sequencing of genomic DNA was performed by Adaptive Biotechnologies. In the original analysis: Adaptive's ImmunoSEQ software supplied the TCR sequencing data for 18 patients, while MiXCR and VDJtools were used to process a few other patients. CDR3 nucleotide sequences shared between donor and recipient were removed because their origin could not be assigned. To be classed as alloreactive, a clone needed at least 2-fold expansion over unstimulated cells and a minimum CFSE-low frequency of 0.002% (template counts) or 0.001% (read counts). Clones were considered mappable if detected in sequenced pre-transplant spleen, lymph node, or MLR CFSE-low populations of the donor or recipient. The cumulative frequency of alloreactive clones was calculated as a percentage of all sequences, weighted by copy number. The table comes from immuneACCESS by way of TCRdb, which keeps in-frame sequences with V and J called. Part of the clones is missing from these tables; in studies checked, under half for an unresolved V gene and the rest for unknown reasons. V, J and clone size are those of that table, while D and trimming were read from the DNA. For this sample the table gives roughly 56,000 clones, of which more than 75% were detected only once. Approximately 2.7% of the sample rests with the top ten.

Blood samples were collected up to 4 times in the first month after transplant and then at least monthly when available. The sequenced sample was PBMCs, obtained around 120 days after intestinal transplantation. The source is a human patient who received an intestinal transplant, so some T cells may come from the graft donor.

The CDR3 reads CASSQPGRRIRREMDGYTF. The nucleotides read TGTGCCAGCAGCCAACCGGGACGGAGAATAAGGAGGGAGATGGATGGCTACACCTTC. This receptor chain uses TRBV5-4 and TRBJ1-2; a tentative D match to TRBD1 spans 5 bases. Including the terminal cysteine and phenylalanine, the CDR3 comprises 19 residues. Only the CDR3 region is kept as DNA, spanning 57 bases read in frame from base 1. V is pared back by 4 bases and J by 6 bases, with 31 bases lying between the germline termini. In the germline V gene (reference sequence), CDR1 corresponds to SGHNT and CDR2 to YYREEE.